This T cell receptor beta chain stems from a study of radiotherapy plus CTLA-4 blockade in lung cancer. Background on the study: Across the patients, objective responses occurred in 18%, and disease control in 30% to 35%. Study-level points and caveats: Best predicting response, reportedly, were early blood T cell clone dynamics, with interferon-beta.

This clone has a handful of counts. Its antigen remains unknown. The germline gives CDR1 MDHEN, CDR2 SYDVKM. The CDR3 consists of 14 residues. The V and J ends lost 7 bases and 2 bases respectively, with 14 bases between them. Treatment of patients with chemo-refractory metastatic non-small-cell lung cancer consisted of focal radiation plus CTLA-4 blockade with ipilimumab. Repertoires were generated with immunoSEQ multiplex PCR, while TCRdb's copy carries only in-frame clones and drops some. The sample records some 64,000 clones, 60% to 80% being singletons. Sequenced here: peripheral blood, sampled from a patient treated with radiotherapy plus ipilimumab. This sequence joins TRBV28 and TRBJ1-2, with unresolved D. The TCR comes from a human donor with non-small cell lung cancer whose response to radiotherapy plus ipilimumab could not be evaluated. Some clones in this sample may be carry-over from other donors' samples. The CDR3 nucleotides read TGTGCCAGCAAGGAGATCCAGAGAAACTATGGCTACACCTTC. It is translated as CASKEIQRNYGYTF.